The present T cell receptor (beta chain) was sequenced within a study of blood T cells in healthy people across ages. Study-wide results and caveats: In these data, TCR beta diversity tracked strongly with naive T cell percentage.

Comment on this clonotype: What it binds is not known.

With a J-beta primer mix and a sample-barcoded 5' primer, a second PCR ran roughly 7 to 11 cycles. Tags on each cDNA molecule came from a template-switch adaptor with 12 random nucleotides. TCRdb passed the 5' RACE reads through MiXCR, listing each CDR3 protein once. The sample lists approximately 780,000 distinct CDR3 sequences, 20% to 30% occurring once. This CDR3 is 16 amino acids long. Germline V gene sequence: CDR1 SGHKS, CDR2 YYEKEE (reference sequence). In addition, the sample was reused for a study of T cells of mothers and their children. As that report states: In both related and unrelated pairs, TCR recombination output is shaped similarly by thymic selection.

The sequence was collected from a boy younger than 18 in good health. Material: blood. This chain links TRBV5-5 with TRBJ2-1; D is undetermined. TRBJ2-7 matches the DNA end more closely, so the J call is doubtful. CDR3 sequence: CASSLFRPAVSYEQYF. The CDR3 bases are TGTGCCAGCAGCTTGTTTCGGCCTGCGGTCTCCTACGAGCAGTACTTC.